A single TCR beta chain is shown here with its context. These data come from a study of blood T cell repertoires in COVID-19. As for the study in general: Whether acute or convalescent, the COVID-19 samples came from the United States, Italy and Spain. Sample material is recorded as cDNA or gDNA derived from T cells, B-cell-depleted T cells, or PBMCs.

Per the authors' pipeline: Scientists estimated how many nucleated cells there were by amplifying reference gene primers. Clones were read by immunoSEQ multiplex PCR, and TCRdb kept only the in-frame ones, dropping some. From that table come the V and J calls and clone size; the DNA was used to work out D and trimming. The sample shows more than 250,000 clones, over 75% of them seen only once. The V and J ends lost 2 bases and 8 bases, in that order; junction bases with no gene match: 5. From germline, CDR1 is LGHDT and CDR2 YNNKEL (reference sequence). The CDR3 totals 14 residues. The specimen was peripheral blood. The TCR originated in a man aged 50-59 years with active or convalescent COVID-19. This rearrangement joins TRBV3-1 (or the pseudogene TRBV3-2) to TRBJ2-1; 8 bases fit TRBD2. The chain's CDR3 is CASSQQAGAHEQFF. CDR3 DNA sequence: TGTGCCAGCAGCCAACAAGCGGGGGCCCATGAGCAGTTCTTC.